This T cell receptor (beta chain) was identified during a study of cytomegalovirus exposure and HLA in healthy donors. Sequencing used immunoSEQ multiplex PCR; TCRdb keeps in-frame clones, though not all of them. The sample lists more than 300,000 clones; roughly 85% were seen once. Concerning this clone: Its specificity is unknown.

The length of the CDR3 is 14 residues. The V and J ends lost 0 bases and 9 bases respectively, with 12 bases between them. Per the germline V gene, CDR1 is KGHSY and CDR2 is FQNENV. Study results and limitations: Using the classifier, cytomegalovirus status was reportedly diagnosed with high specificity and sensitivity.

The specimen was PBMCs. This rearrangement joins TRBV16 to TRBJ2-1; D unresolved. The sequence came from a woman aged 18-29 years in good health and CMV-seronegative. CDR3 sequence (DNA): TGTGCCAGCAGCCAATCTAGGCTAGACGGTGAGCAGTTCTTC. This codes for CASSQSRLDGEQFF.